The entry below gives a single TCR beta chain sequence along with its context. Its antigen is currently unknown. This sample stems from a study of shared clonotypes between healthy human individuals. Study-level results: Among donors, the sharing of clonotypes was expected to be influenced by sequencing depth.

The CDR3 contains 14 residues. Losses at the gene ends were 7 bases for V and 7 bases for J; bases not matched to a gene: 11. CDR1 and CDR2 from the germline V gene are ENHRY and SYGVKD. Sequencing was at deep level. Unsorted PBMC DNA went through sequencing on ten immunoSEQ deep assay plates. Repertoires were generated with immunoSEQ multiplex PCR, while TCRdb's copy carries only in-frame clones and drops some. The sample includes about 480,000 clones, 75% to 80% of them seen just once. The source is a woman aged 35 to 49 in good health. Some clones in this sample may be carry-over from other donors' samples. Sequenced sample: PBMCs. The chain recombines TRBV10-3 with TRBJ2-7; 9 bases are shared with TRBD1. CDR3 nucleotide sequence: TGTGCCATCACCAAAGGGACAGGGTCGGAGGAGCAGTACTTC. Protein sequence: CAITKGTGSEEQYF.